The entry that follows covers one T cell receptor (beta chain) sequence. What it recognizes is unknown. The entry originates in a study of cytomegalovirus exposure and HLA in healthy donors. The PCR had 60 Vbeta and 13 Jbeta primers. TCRdb's table, derived via immunoSEQ multiplex PCR, lists solely in-frame clones and lacks some. The data show about 160,000 clones, with around 67% seen just once and roughly 4.1% held by the top ten. Per the germline V gene, CDR1 is SGDLS and CDR2 is YYNGEE. The V and J ends lost 4 bases and 4 bases respectively, with 21 bases between them. The CDR3 is 17 residues long. Study-wide points: In a later analysis, a missense DCLRE1C variant was linked to TCR beta V- and J-gene trimming. Researchers left out some V segments, among them TRBV6-2 and TRBV6-3, as indistinguishable. Some TCR beta chains (roughly 160 of them) were listed as cytomegalovirus-associated. Highest at DRB1 and lowest at HLA-C, TCR association rates differed among HLA loci in a later analysis.

The sequenced sample consisted of PBMCs. The chain employs TRBV9 and TRBJ1-3; the D gene is possibly TRBD1 (6 bases). The clonotype originates from a woman aged 18-35 years in good health and CMV-seropositive. The DNA of the CDR3 is TGTGCCAGCAGCCCTGGGTTGGGAAGGGGGTACGGAAACACCATATATTTT. Amino acid sequence: CASSPGLGRGYGNTIYF. Looking up the rest from reference TRBV9 and TRBJ1-3 gives the full variable domain: DSGVTQTPKHLITATGQRVTLRCSPRSGDLSVYWYQQSLDQGLQFLIQYYNGEERAKGNILERFSAQQFPDLHSELNLSSLELGDSALYFCASSPGLGRGYGNTIYFGEGSWLTVV.